This T cell receptor beta chain was sequenced for a study of T-cell memory formation after mild COVID-19. The study's findings and limits: Pre-infection memory carried some responding clones, suggesting that cross-reactive memory joined. There was a balanced CD4/CD8 profile in clones contracting day 15 to 85, and later expanders leaned CD4+. Whether second-wave clones peaking at day 37 were SARS-CoV-2 specific went unconfirmed. CD4+ contracting clones lay mainly in CM and EM, CD8+ ones in EMRA.

For this clonotype: Its specificity is unknown.

The J segment lost 7 bases and the V segment lost 3 bases, leaving 5 bases of the junction unmatched. The germline V gene encodes CDR1 SGHTA and CDR2 FQGNSA. The CDR3 is 13 residues long. TCRdb analysed the 5' RACE reads with MiXCR anew, one entry per CDR3 protein. The sample consists of roughly 310,000 distinct CDR3 sequences, 15% of them appearing once. The TCR comes from a man in his late teens or twenties who had mild COVID-19 (a few samples of this study predate the infection). Cell type and time point are not known. Sample: PBMCs or a T cell subset sorted from them (not recorded which). The V and J genes are TRBV7-2 and TRBJ2-7, with 8 bases matching TRBD2. In nucleotides, the CDR3 is TGTGCCAGCAGCTTGGAGCGGGGGCGGGAGCAGTACGTC. It encodes CASSLERGREQYV.